This T cell receptor beta chain was captured in a study of neoadjuvant nivolumab and ipilimumab in lung cancer (dated by TCRdb to 2018 to 2020). In the study overall: Nivolumab was administered intravenously at 3 mg/kg on days 1, 15 and 29, and in the combination arm ipilimumab 1 mg/kg was added on day 1 only. The major pathologic response (MPR) rate in the intention-to-treat population in each study arm was designated as the primary trial endpoint. TCR repertoires were compared between pretherapy (baseline) peripheral blood and tumors resected at surgery after neoadjuvant immune checkpoint blockade. The trial treated 44 patients with operable NSCLC: 23 were randomized to nivolumab monotherapy and around 20 to nivolumab plus ipilimumab. Matched pretherapy and resected tumor pairs were analyzed from seven patients, of whom four had been treated with nivolumab and three with nivolumab plus ipilimumab.

Comment on this clone: Its antigen specificity is not known. Within one base of it there is no much larger clone, and no base qualities were kept.

The library came from the immunoSEQ multiplex PCR assay. Turning to the authors' computational methods: Repertoires were summarized by richness and clonality, and significantly expanded and contracted clones were identified between pre- and post-therapy samples. The source is immuneACCESS, and TCRdb retained only in-frame sequences with V and J called. Part of the clones is not carried over; for the studies checked, unresolved V genes explain less than half of this, and the remainder is unexplained. The D gene and trimming were derived from the DNA, and the V and J assignments and clone size from that table. This sample has some 5,300 clones in its table, and roughly nine tenths of those were observed once. About 3.1% of the sample is taken by the ten largest. Ends trimmed: V by 6 bases, J by 5 bases; bases unmatched to a gene: 6. Reading the germline V gene (reference sequence) gives CDR1 GTSNPN and CDR2 SVGIG. The CDR3 sequence holds 12 residues, the cysteine and phenylalanine included. Only the CDR3 part of the read is kept: 36 bases, read in frame from the first base.

Paper-wide results and their limitations: Compared with tumor-adjacent uninvolved lung, resected tumors had greater TCR richness and clonality, and increases showed up in more of the dual-therapy-treated tumors. A small number of samples underwent TCR sequencing. From pretherapy to surgery, tumor T-cell richness and clonality went up in three of three dual-therapy tumors, versus only two of four nivolumab-treated tumors. No significant correlation was found between TCR clonality and pathologic tumor regression, and only one major-pathologic-response sample was available for the clonality analysis. Pretherapy blood TCR richness correlated positively with richness in tumors resected after neoadjuvant therapy (Spearman R of about 0.81).

Interpreted using the paper, the time point label stands for: at surgical resection after neoadjuvant nivolumab +/- ipilimumab. Samples were obtained from the phase 2 randomized NEOSTAR trial, in which neoadjuvant nivolumab or nivolumab plus ipilimumab followed by surgery was tested in operable NSCLC. Sequences were derived from blood, sampled after neoadjuvant nivolumab, alone or with ipilimumab, at or shortly before surgery. This receptor was taken from an adult with non-small cell lung cancer. Some clones in this sample may be carry-over from other donors' samples. The chain is made from TRBV30 and TRBJ2-5; 7 of the junction bases match TRBD2. The CDR3 sequence is CACRGSAETQYF. In nucleotide form, the sequence is TGTGCCTGCCGCGGGAGTGCTGAGACCCAGTACTTC.